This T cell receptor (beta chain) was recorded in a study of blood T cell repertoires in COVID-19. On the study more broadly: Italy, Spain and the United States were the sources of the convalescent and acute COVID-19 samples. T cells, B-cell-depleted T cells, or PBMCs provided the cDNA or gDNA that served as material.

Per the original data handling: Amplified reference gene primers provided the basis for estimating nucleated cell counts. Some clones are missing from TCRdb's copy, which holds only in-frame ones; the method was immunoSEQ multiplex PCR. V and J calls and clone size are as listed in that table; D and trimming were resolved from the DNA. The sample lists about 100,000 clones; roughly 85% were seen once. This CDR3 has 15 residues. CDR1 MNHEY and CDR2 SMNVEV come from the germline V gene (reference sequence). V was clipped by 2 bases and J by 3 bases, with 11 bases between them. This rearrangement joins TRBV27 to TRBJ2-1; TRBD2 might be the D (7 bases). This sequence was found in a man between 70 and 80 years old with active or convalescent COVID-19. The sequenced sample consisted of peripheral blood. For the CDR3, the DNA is TGTGCCAGCAGTTTAGGCGGGGGCCTCTACAATGAGCAGTTCTTC. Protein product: CASSLGGGLYNEQFF.